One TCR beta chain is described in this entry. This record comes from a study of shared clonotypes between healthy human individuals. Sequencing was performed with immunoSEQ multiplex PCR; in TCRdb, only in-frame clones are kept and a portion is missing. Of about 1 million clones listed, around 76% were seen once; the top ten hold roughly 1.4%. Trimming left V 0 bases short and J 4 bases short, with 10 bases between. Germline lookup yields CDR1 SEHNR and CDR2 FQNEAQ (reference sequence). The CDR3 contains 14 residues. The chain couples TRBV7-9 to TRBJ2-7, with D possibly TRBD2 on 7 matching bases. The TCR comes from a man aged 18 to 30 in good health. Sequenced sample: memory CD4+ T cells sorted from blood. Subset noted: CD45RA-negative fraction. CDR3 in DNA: TGTGCCAGCAGCTTAGCGGGGGGGCTATACGAGCAGTACTTC. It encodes CASSLAGGLYEQYF. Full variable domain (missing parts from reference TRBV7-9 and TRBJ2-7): DTGVSQNPRHKITKRGQNVTFRCDPISEHNRLYWYRQTLGQGPEFLTYFQNEAQLEKSRLLSDRFSAERPKGSFSTLEIQRTEQGDSAMYLCASSLAGGLYEQYFGPGTRLTVT.